Presented here are 21 T cell receptor beta chains from one specimen sequenced in a study of beta chain features in type 1 diabetes. Since all of the isolated RNA was reverse transcribed, expressed TCRB transcripts were what got sequenced. Here immunoSEQ multiplex PCR was the method, and the copy in TCRdb shows in-frame clones only, minus some. Of about 340,000 clones listed, less than 10% are singletons. Sequencing used central memory CD4+ T cells from blood. These receptors originate from a woman between 18 and 29 years old in good health.

This clone was recorded at least ten times. The chain recombines TRBV18 with TRBJ2-7, with D maybe TRBD2 (5 bases). Trimming took off 3 bases at V and 3 bases at J, with 9 bases between the two ends. CDR1 and CDR2 (germline): KGHSH, LQKENI. The CDR3 has 13 residues. The CDR3 nucleotides read TGTGCCAGCTCACCTGTAAGCGGCTACGAGCAGTACTTC. Translated: CASSPVSGYEQYF.

CDR3 loop: CASSLDRMGYTF. The CDR3 bases are TGTGCCAGCAGCTTGGATAGGATGGGCTACACCTTC. The genes are TRBV5-5 and TRBJ1-2; D gene unclear. The CDR3 has 12 residues. The V end lost 0 bases, the J end lost 8 bases, and 8 bases lay between the germline ends. CDR1 and CDR2 from the germline V gene are SGHKS and YYEKEE (reference sequence).

This clone was counted only a few times. The chain joins TRBV7-9 to TRBJ2-6, with D possibly matching TRBD2 (7 bases). This CDR3 has 16 residues. Trimming stripped 5 bases from V and 5 bases from J, with 16 bases between. In germline, CDR1 is SEHNR, CDR2 FQNEAQ (reference sequence). The CDR3 bases are TGTGCCAGCAGCCCTAGCGGACAGACGTGGGCCAACGTCCTGACTTTC. Translation gives CASSPSGQTWANVLTF. The complete variable domain, with remaining parts taken from reference TRBV7-9 and TRBJ2-6, reads DTGVSQNPRHKITKRGQNVTFRCDPISEHNRLYWYRQTLGQGPEFLTYFQNEAQLEKSRLLSDRFSAERPKGSFSTLEIQRTEQGDSAMYLCASSPSGQTWANVLTFGAGSRLTVL.

V is TRBV4-2 and J is TRBJ2-3; possibly TRBD1 or TRBD2 for D (5 bases each). CDR3 length: 13 amino acids. CDR1 is LGHNA, CDR2 YNFKEQ, per germline. With 3 bases removed from V and 10 bases from J, the gap between germline ends came to 14 bases. The DNA of the CDR3 is TGTGCCAGCAGCCAGGACGCCGGGACCTCGCAGTATTTT. This gives the protein CASSQDAGTSQYF.

Here the CDR3 reads CAWSVCVDYGYTF. The CDR3, as DNA: TGTGCCTGGAGTGTATGTGTGGACTATGGCTACACCTTC. The chain links TRBV30 to TRBJ1-2; D not resolved. V was shortened by 0 bases and J by 3 bases, with 8 bases between the two germline ends. This CDR3 is 13 amino acids long. Germline-derived CDR1 and CDR2 are GTSNPN and SVGIG (reference sequence).

In this sample, this clone turned up a few times. J is TRBJ1-5 and V is TRBV5-5; D remains unclear. V dropped 1 base and J dropped 3 bases, with 8 bases sitting between them. Germline CDR1 is SGHKS and CDR2 is YYEKEE (reference sequence). CDR3 length equals 14 residues. DNA of the CDR3: TGTGCCAGCAGCTTGTGGCAGAACAATCAGCCCCAGCATTTT. Amino acids: CASSLWQNNQPQHF.

The chain recombines TRBV6-6 with TRBJ2-7; no reliable D call. Trimming took 2 bases from V and 1 from J, leaving 12 bases between them. The CDR3 consists of 15 residues. Germline assignment: CDR1 MNHNY and CDR2 SVGAGI (reference sequence). As DNA, the CDR3 is TGTGCCAGCAGTTACGACTCCTTAGAATCCTACGAGCAGTACTTC. Amino acid sequence: CASSYDSLESYEQYF.

The table lists this clone with many counts. The germline gene is not matched at one end of the junction; a read error may be the cause. The rearrangement joins TRBV2 to TRBJ2-7, with a possible D match to TRBD1 (5 bases). Germline assignment: CDR1 SNHLY and CDR2 FYNNEI. The CDR3 has 12 amino acids. CDR3 sequence: CASSYTDIDRDF. The DNA of the CDR3 is TGTGCCAGCAGTTACACGGACATTGATCGGGACTTC.

V is TRBV4-2 and J is TRBJ2-3; D may be TRBD2 (6 bases). Germline V lookup: CDR1 LGHNA, CDR2 YNFKEQ. Trimming removed 2 bases at V and 0 bases at J, with 15 bases between. The CDR3 extends over 17 amino acids. Written as DNA, the CDR3 is TGTGCCAGCAGCCAACCAACGGGACTCACTAGCACAGATACGCAGTATTTT. This sequence encodes CASSQPTGLTSTDTQYF.

The V gene is TRBV5-4, the J gene TRBJ2-1; 8 nucleotides agree with TRBD2. Per the germline V gene, CDR1 is SGHNT and CDR2 is YYREEE (reference sequence). The CDR3 consists of 16 residues. Trimming cost V 5 bases and J 0 bases; bases outside gene matches: 7. The CDR3 loop reads CASSRLAPGSYNEQFF. The CDR3 coding sequence is TGTGCCAGCAGTCGACTAGCGCCAGGCTCCTACAATGAGCAGTTCTTC.

This clone has just a few counts. The gene calls are TRBV4-1 and TRBJ1-5, with 7 bases matching TRBD1. The V segment lost 5 bases and the J segment 3 bases; nucleotides outside the gene matches: 4. Per the germline V gene, CDR1 is MGHRA and CDR2 is YSYEKL. This CDR3 spans 14 amino acids. This chain's CDR3 is CASSYGTDNQPQHF. In nucleotides, the CDR3 is TGCGCCAGCAGCTACGGGACAGACAATCAGCCCCAGCATTTT.

V gene TRBV7-8 combines with J gene TRBJ2-5, with D perhaps matching TRBD1 (6 bases). The germline V and J ends were trimmed by 4 bases and 4 bases, with 16 bases remaining between them. The CDR3 loop spans 15 amino acids. Germline CDR1 and CDR2: SGHVS and FQNEAQ. The CDR3 DNA reads as TGTGCCAGCAGCTCCAAAACAGGGTTCCGAGAGACCCAGTACTTC. This sequence encodes CASSSKTGFRETQYF.

This clone has at least ten counts. The chain recombines TRBV28 with TRBJ1-5; D uncertain. Trimming removed 6 bases at V and 7 bases at J, with 16 bases between. In germline, CDR1 is MDHEN, CDR2 SYDVKM. The CDR3 extends over 14 amino acids. CDR3 nucleotides: TGTGCCAGCAGCCTTAGGGCAGTCCTCCAGCCCCAGCATTTT. This sequence encodes CASSLRAVLQPQHF.

This clone appeared many times. The rearrangement links TRBV6-5 to TRBJ2-5; D call uncertain. The V end was cut by 2 bases, the J end by 1 base, with 5 bases between. CDR3 length: 13 residues. Germline CDR1 reads MNHEY; CDR2 reads SVGAGI. The CDR3 sequence: CASSYQFQETQYF. The CDR3 DNA sequence: TGTGCCAGCAGTTACCAATTCCAAGAGACCCAGTACTTC.

This clone was detected only a few times. The gene calls are TRBV5-4 and TRBJ2-6; 7 bases map to TRBD2. The CDR3 loop spans 16 amino acids. Germline V gives CDR1 SGHNT, CDR2 YYREEE (reference sequence). V lost 4 bases and J lost 2; bases outside the gene matches: 6. Written as DNA, the CDR3 is TGTGCCAGCAGCATGGGAGGGCCGGCTGGGGCCAACGTCCTGACTTTC. It codes for CASSMGGPAGANVLTF.

In this sample, this clone turned up many times. This chain uses TRBV11-2 with TRBJ2-3, with unresolved D. Per the germline V gene, CDR1 is SGHAT and CDR2 is FQNNGV. With 5 bases removed from V and 6 bases from J, the gap between germline ends came to 9 bases. The CDR3 consists of 12 residues. The chain's CDR3 is CASSHPIDTQYF. In nucleotides, the CDR3 is TGTGCCAGCAGCCACCCGATTGATACGCAGTATTTT.

The CDR3 region has the DNA TGTGCCAGCAGCGATAGCAGGGGGATCACCGGGGAGCTGTTTTTT. This gives the protein CASSDSRGITGELFF. The V call is TRBV7-9, the J call TRBJ2-2; TRBD1 agrees at 7 bases. Trimming removed 5 bases from V and 4 bases from J; junction bases left unmatched: 7. Per germline, CDR1 SEHNR and CDR2 FQNEAQ (reference sequence). This CDR3 comprises 15 residues.

This clone was found a few times. V usage is TRBV18 and J usage is TRBJ2-3, with 8 bases fitting TRBD1. V was clipped by 1 base and J by 4 bases; unmatched bases: 7. This CDR3 has 16 residues. Looked up from germline, CDR1 is KGHSH and CDR2 is LQKENI. The CDR3 nucleotides are TGTGCCAGCTCACCACGCGGACAGGGTATCGCAGATACGCAGTATTTT. Translation: CASSPRGQGIADTQYF.

The chain employs TRBV5-4 and TRBJ2-5; 8 bases map to TRBD1. CDR3 size: 14 residues. Germline CDR1 is SGHNT and CDR2 is YYREEE (reference sequence). The trim removed 1 base at V and 9 bases at J, leaving 8 bases unmatched. The CDR3: CASSLQGADGAQYF. CDR3 coding DNA: TGTGCCAGCAGCTTGCAGGGGGCCGATGGGGCCCAGTACTTC.

In this sample, this clone turned up a few times. The J gene is TRBJ2-7, the V gene TRBV2; 9 bases are a match to TRBD2. J was trimmed by 1 base and V by 5 bases; bases with no gene match: 6. Germline assignment: CDR1 SNHLY and CDR2 FYNNEI. CDR3 length equals 15 residues. This chain's CDR3 is CASSYTSGPSYEQYF. The CDR3 coding sequence is TGTGCCAGCAGTTATACTAGCGGGCCTTCCTACGAGCAGTACTTC.

This clone has at least ten counts. The gene calls are TRBV6-1 and TRBJ2-1; D gene unclear. The CDR3 has 14 amino acids. Trimming removed 6 bases from V and 8 bases from J, with 17 bases in between. CDR1 and CDR2 (germline): MNHNS, SASEGT. The CDR3 loop reads CASSVTPREDEQFF. In DNA form, the CDR3 reads TGTGCCAGCAGCGTAACCCCCCGAGAGGATGAGCAGTTCTTC.